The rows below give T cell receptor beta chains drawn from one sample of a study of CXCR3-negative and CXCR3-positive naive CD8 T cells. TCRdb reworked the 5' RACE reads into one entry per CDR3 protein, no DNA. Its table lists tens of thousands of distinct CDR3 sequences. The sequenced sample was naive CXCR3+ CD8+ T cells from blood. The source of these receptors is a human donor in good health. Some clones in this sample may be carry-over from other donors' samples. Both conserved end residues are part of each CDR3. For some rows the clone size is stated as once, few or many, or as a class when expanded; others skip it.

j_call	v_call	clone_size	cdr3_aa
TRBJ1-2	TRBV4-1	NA	CASSQVEKHNYGYTF
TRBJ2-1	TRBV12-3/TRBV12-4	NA	CASSHPSPGLAGHEQFF
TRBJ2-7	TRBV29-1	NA	CSVEDRTGMSYEQYF
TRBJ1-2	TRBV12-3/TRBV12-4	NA	CASRGQGAGSGYTF
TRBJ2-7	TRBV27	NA	CASRMGRVGEQYF
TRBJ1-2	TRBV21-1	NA	CASSKASSAGAYGYTF
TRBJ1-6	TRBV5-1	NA	CASTDSNSPLHF
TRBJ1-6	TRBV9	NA	CASSVASSALNSPLHF
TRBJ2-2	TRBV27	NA	CASSLLEGLAGGSTGELFF
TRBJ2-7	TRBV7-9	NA	CASSLALYEQYF
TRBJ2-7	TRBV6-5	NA	CASSYHLSSYEQYF
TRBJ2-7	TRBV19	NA	CATTGTPSYEQYF
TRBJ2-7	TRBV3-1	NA	CASSSGQGGYEQYF
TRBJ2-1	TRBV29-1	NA	CSEWDFYNEQFF
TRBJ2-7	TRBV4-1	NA	CASSRTGTGSYEQYF
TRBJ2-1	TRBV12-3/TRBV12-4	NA	CASTRTGHEQFF
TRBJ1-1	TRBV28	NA	CASSLRGTEAFF
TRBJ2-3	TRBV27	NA	CASSGPGLGTDTQYF
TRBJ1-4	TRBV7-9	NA	CASSLAPTATYTINEKLFF
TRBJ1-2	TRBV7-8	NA	CASSSGQGAIYGYTF
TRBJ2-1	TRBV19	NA	CASSTERSSYNEQFF
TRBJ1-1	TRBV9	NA	CASSVVRDSEAFF
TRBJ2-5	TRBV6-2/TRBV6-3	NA	CASSYFGPQETQYF
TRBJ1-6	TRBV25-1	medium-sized	CASSEWTAISLHF
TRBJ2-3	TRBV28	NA	CASSPLAGGRTDTQYF
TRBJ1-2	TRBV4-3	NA	CASSQGGGYGYTF
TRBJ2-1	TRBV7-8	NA	CASSLTSGINYNEQFF
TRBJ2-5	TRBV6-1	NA	CASSEAYRPQETQYF